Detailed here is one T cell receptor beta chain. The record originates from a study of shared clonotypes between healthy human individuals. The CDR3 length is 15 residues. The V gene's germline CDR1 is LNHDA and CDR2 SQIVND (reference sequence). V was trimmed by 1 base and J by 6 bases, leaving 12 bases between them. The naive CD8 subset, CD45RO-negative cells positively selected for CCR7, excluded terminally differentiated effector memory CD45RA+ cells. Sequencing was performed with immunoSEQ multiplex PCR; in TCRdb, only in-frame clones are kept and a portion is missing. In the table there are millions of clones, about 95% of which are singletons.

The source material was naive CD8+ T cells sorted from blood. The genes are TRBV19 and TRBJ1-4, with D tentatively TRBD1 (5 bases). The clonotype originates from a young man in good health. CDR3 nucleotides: TGTGCCAGTAGTATAGCCACTGGGGGGGATGAAAAACTGTTTTTT. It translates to CASSIATGGDEKLFF.